These T cell receptor beta chains were read from a single sample in a study of response to subunit inactivated influenza vaccine. TCRdb ran MiXCR on the RT-PCR reads and lists one entry per CDR3 protein. The sample yields about 500,000 distinct CDR3 sequences, 15% to 20% seen once. The sequencing used CD4+ T cells sorted from PBMCs, collected roughly 24 months after vaccination. The receptors originated from a man aged 50 to 69 who received an inactivated influenza vaccine. Each CDR3 is given with its conserved first and last residue. Fields, in order: CDR3 protein, J gene, clone size, V gene. Clone size is not always given. Where it is, it says once, few, many or a class for expanded clones.

CDR3 protein: CSARIRESGANVLTF
J gene: TRBJ2-6
clone size: -
V gene: TRBV20-1

CDR3 protein: CASSFSTGNTGELFF
J gene: TRBJ2-2
clone size: few
V gene: TRBV7-3

CDR3 protein: CASSTTRNTEAFF
J gene: TRBJ1-1
clone size: few
V gene: TRBV7-2

CDR3 protein: CAISDRAGAYGYTF
J gene: TRBJ1-2
clone size: -
V gene: TRBV10-3

CDR3 protein: CASSFGWTYEQYF
J gene: TRBJ2-7
clone size: few
V gene: TRBV5-1

CDR3 protein: CASSPRAMIVDRILAKNIQYF
J gene: TRBJ2-4
clone size: -
V gene: TRBV27

CDR3 protein: CASSWQAIQETQYF
J gene: TRBJ2-5
clone size: few
V gene: TRBV7-2

CDR3 protein: CSAKRAATYEQYF
J gene: TRBJ2-7
clone size: few
V gene: TRBV20-1

CDR3 protein: CSVEGGSNEKLFF
J gene: TRBJ1-4
clone size: -
V gene: TRBV29-1

CDR3 protein: CASTGSAYSYEQYF
J gene: TRBJ2-7
clone size: -
V gene: TRBV2

CDR3 protein: CASSWRQEGSSGYTF
J gene: TRBJ1-2
clone size: few
V gene: TRBV6-2/TRBV6-3

CDR3 protein: CASSQVGGTGSYEQYF
J gene: TRBJ2-7
clone size: -
V gene: TRBV4-2